Below are 15 T cell receptor beta chains sequenced from a single sample in a study of CD8+ T cells in alopecia areata. Treatment given: oral pan-JAK inhibitor, 5-10 mg twice daily. It was cDNA, reverse transcribed from extracted RNA, that served as the sequencing template. TCRdb keeps only in-frame clones here, not all; method: immunoSEQ multiplex PCR. This sample yields around 300,000 clones, of which about three fifths are seen a single time; about 0.93% belongs to the top ten. The sample was CD4+ T cells sorted from blood, taken around week 53, from a patient treated with tofacitinib. The source of these receptors is a human donor with alopecia areata.

This clone was picked up one time. V usage is TRBV11-2 and J usage is TRBJ2-1; 10 bases are shared with TRBD1. The CDR3 extends over 16 amino acids. After removal of 6 bases from V and 3 bases from J, the junction contained 8 bases not matched to a gene. Germline V lookup: CDR1 SGHAT, CDR2 FQNNGV. The CDR3 protein is CASRRPGQGFYNEQFF. CDR3 DNA sequence: TGTGCCAGCAGGCGGCCGGGACAGGGGTTCTACAATGAGCAGTTCTTC.

The CDR3 protein is CSVAGGSMNTEAFF. CDR3 nucleotides: TGCAGCGTTGCGGGGGGCAGTATGAACACTGAAGCTTTCTTT. The chain joins TRBV29-1 to TRBJ1-1; a possible D gene is TRBD1 (6 bases). The CDR3 runs to 14 residues. Trimming shortened V by 4 bases and J by 0 bases, and 12 bases separated the two germline ends. CDR1 is SQVTM, CDR2 ANQGSEA, per germline.

This clone was detected only a few times. The V gene is TRBV7-9, the J gene TRBJ1-1; D is unclear. The CDR3 extends over 12 amino acids. Trimming removed 2 bases at V and 7 bases at J, with 8 bases between. Germline values: CDR1 SEHNR, CDR2 FQNEAQ (reference sequence). The CDR3 nucleotides read TGTGCCAGCAGCTTATCGGCAGGTGAAGCTTTCTTT. This sequence encodes CASSLSAGEAFF.

This clone turned up a few times. The chain links TRBV4-2 to TRBJ1-2, with a tentative D call TRBD1 (6 bases). With 1 base removed from V and 8 bases from J, the gap between germline ends came to 17 bases. The CDR3 loop spans 15 amino acids. CDR1 LGHNA and CDR2 YNFKEQ come from the germline V gene. The CDR3 protein is CASSQAVQGPGGYTF. As DNA, the CDR3 is TGTGCCAGCAGCCAAGCCGTACAGGGCCCCGGAGGCTACACCTTC.

This sequence joins TRBV12-5 and TRBJ2-7; the D gene could be TRBD1 or TRBD2 (6 bases each). Germline CDR1 and CDR2: LGHNT and FRNRAP. This CDR3 comprises 16 residues. The V end lost 2 bases, the J end lost 3 bases, and 17 bases lay between the germline ends. The CDR3 protein is CASGLISKEGDYEQYF. The CDR3 bases are TGTGCTAGTGGTTTGATCTCGAAGGAGGGGGACTACGAGCAGTACTTC.

The chain combines TRBV2 with TRBJ2-1, with D unresolved. The CDR3 contains 14 residues. Deletions cut 3 bases from V and 3 bases from J, with 9 bases between. Germline CDR1 and CDR2: SNHLY and FYNNEI. Written as DNA, the CDR3 is TGTGCCAGCAGTGAGGACCCGTACTACAATGAGCAGTTCTTC. Amino acids: CASSEDPYYNEQFF. Supplemented by reference TRBV2 and TRBJ2-1, the full variable domain reads EPEVTQTPSHQVTQMGQEVILRCVPISNHLYFYWYRQILGQKVEFLVSFYNNEISEKSEIFDDQFSVERPDGSNFTLKIRSTKLEDSAMYFCASSEDPYYNEQFFGPGTRLTVL.

This clone was recorded a few times. The same CDR3 arises from other DNA sequences in this sample as well. This chain uses TRBV5-1 with TRBJ2-1, with D maybe TRBD1 (5 bases). In germline, CDR1 is SGHRS, CDR2 YFSETQ. Trimming removed 1 base at V and 3 bases at J, with 5 bases between. This CDR3 contains 13 residues. CDR3 DNA: TGCGCCAGCAGCTTGCAGGGCTACAATGAGCAGTTCTTC. Encoded protein: CASSLQGYNEQFF.

J is TRBJ1-2 and V is TRBV7-9, with 10 bases identical to TRBD1. The CDR3 sequence is 16 residues long. Germline V gene sequence: CDR1 SEHNR, CDR2 FQNEAQ (reference sequence). J lost 7 bases, V lost 1 base, and 9 bases had no gene match. The CDR3 loop reads CASSLGGGQGVFGYTF. The CDR3 nucleotides read TGTGCCAGCAGCTTAGGCGGTGGACAGGGGGTGTTTGGCTACACCTTC.

This clone appeared a single time. The J gene is TRBJ2-2, the V gene TRBV6-5; D call uncertain. The V end lost 6 bases, the J end lost 2 bases, and 10 bases lay between the germline ends. The germline gives CDR1 MNHEY, CDR2 SVGAGI. This CDR3 spans 14 amino acids. The CDR3 region has the DNA TGTGCCAGCAGGTTGGGCATCAACACCGGGGAGCTGTTTTTT. Translated: CASRLGINTGELFF.

The chain joins TRBV30 to TRBJ2-7; D uncertain. This CDR3 is built from 11 residues. Trimming stripped 3 bases from V and 4 bases from J, with 7 bases between. Per germline, CDR1 GTSNPN and CDR2 SVGIG (reference sequence). This CDR3 reads CAWRNAYEQYF. CDR3 sequence (DNA): TGTGCCTGGAGGAACGCTTACGAGCAGTACTTC.

V and J are TRBV14 and TRBJ1-1, with TRBD1 identical over 9 bases. Germline V CDR1 and CDR2: SGHDN, FVKESK. The CDR3 covers 13 residues. V shed 4 bases, J shed 11 bases, and the junction held 8 bases outside the gene matches. The CDR3 sequence: CASSPGQGGSAFF. The CDR3 DNA follows: TGTGCCAGCAGCCCGGGACAGGGCGGATCGGCTTTCTTT.

The genes are TRBV7-2 and TRBJ1-2; a possible D gene is TRBD1 (5 bases). The germline V and J ends were trimmed by 5 bases and 2 bases, with 9 bases remaining between them. The CDR3 extends over 13 amino acids. Germline CDR1 is SGHTA and CDR2 is FQGNSA. CDR3 nucleotide sequence: TGTGCCAGCAGCCCAAGACAGAACTATGGCTACACCTTC. Its translation: CASSPRQNYGYTF.

The J gene is TRBJ2-4, the V gene TRBV5-1; D call uncertain. The CDR3 covers 15 residues. V was trimmed by 0 bases and J by 6 bases, leaving 13 bases between them. CDR1 is SGHRS, CDR2 YFSETQ, per germline. Here the CDR3 DNA reads TGCGCCAGCAGCTTGGAGGCAGGACCCTCAAACATTCAGTACTTC. Amino acid sequence: CASSLEAGPSNIQYF.

This clone was picked up a small number of times. This chain uses TRBV5-1 with TRBJ1-1; D unresolved. Germline V gene lookup returns CDR1 SGHRS and CDR2 YFSETQ. With 2 bases removed from V and 1 base from J, the gap between germline ends came to 9 bases. The CDR3 is 14 amino acids. The CDR3 bases are TGCGCCAGCAGCTTCTCCGGTCCGAACACTGAAGCTTTCTTT. The encoded protein is CASSFSGPNTEAFF.

In this sample, this clone turned up a few times. The chain employs TRBV2 and TRBJ1-1; D remains ambiguous. This CDR3 region has 12 residues. The V gene's germline CDR1 is SNHLY and CDR2 FYNNEI. V was pared by 6 bases and J by 3 bases, with 8 bases between. CDR3 coding DNA: TGTGCCAGCAGCACGAGTTACACTGAAGCTTTCTTT. It translates to CASSTSYTEAFF.